Listed here are 15 T cell receptor beta chains from one sample, sequenced in a study of T cells in Graves' hyperthyroidism and ophthalmopathy. The CDR3 regions of TCR beta were amplified from RNA transcripts. Carried out on the TCR CDR3, a first-round RT-PCR used the HTBI primer set. TCRdb redid the calling of the multiplex PCR reads with MiXCR, one entry per CDR3 protein. The table includes about 270,000 distinct CDR3 sequences, approximately 23% detected once. The sample consisted of blood. The receptor set was obtained from a middle-aged woman with Graves' ophthalmopathy.

This clonotype was found many times. This chain connects TRBV28 to TRBJ1-2, with TRBD1 matching over 8 bases. This CDR3 has 16 amino acids. V lost 1 base and J lost 3; bases outside the gene matches: 7. Germline loops: CDR1 MDHEN, CDR2 SYDVKM. Here the CDR3 reads CASSLLGQGAYYGYTF. The CDR3 DNA reads as TGTGCCAGCAGTTTATTGGGGCAGGGGGCTTACTATGGCTACACCTTC.

This clonotype was seen ten or more times. This chain links TRBV7-9 with TRBJ1-5; TRBD1 is a possible D gene (5 bases). The V end lost 1 base, the J end lost 7 bases, and 11 bases lay between the germline ends. The CDR3 loop spans 14 amino acids. The germline V gene has CDR1 SEHNR and CDR2 FQNEAQ (reference sequence). Here the CDR3 DNA reads TGTGCCAGCAGCTTAGGAGGGGATAGGCAGCCCCAGCATTTT. Translating it yields CASSLGGDRQPQHF.

This clonotype was seen ten or more times. The chain links TRBV27 to TRBJ2-5; TRBD2 agrees at 14 bases. The V gene's germline CDR1 is MNHEY and CDR2 SMNVEV (reference sequence). The CDR3 runs 17 residues. Losses at the gene ends were 6 bases for V and 4 bases for J; bases not matched to a gene: 10. The CDR3 protein is CASSWATGLAGAETQYF. The CDR3 bases are TGTGCCAGCAGCTGGGCCACGGGACTAGCGGGAGCAGAGACCCAGTACTTC.

About this clonotype: At one of its ends the junction is not consistent with the germline gene, which may arise from a read error. The V gene is TRBV6-2 or TRBV6-3, the J gene TRBJ1-5, with D perhaps matching TRBD1 (5 bases). The V gene's germline CDR1 is MNHEY and CDR2 SVGEGT. The CDR3 loop spans 13 amino acids. The CDR3 nucleotides are TGTGCCAGCAAAAGAGTGGGGGATCAGCCCCAGCCTTTT. Translated: CASKRVGDQPQPF.

This clonotype was counted at least ten times. The chain recombines TRBV30 with TRBJ2-7; no clear D. V shed 0 bases and J shed 2 bases, with 8 bases lying between them. The V gene's germline CDR1 is GTSNPN and CDR2 SVGIG (reference sequence). CDR3 length: 13 amino acids. CDR3 region: CAWSVDLAYEQYF. The CDR3, as DNA: TGTGCCTGGAGTGTGGACCTAGCCTACGAGCAGTACTTC.

The chain has TRBV28 and TRBJ2-5; D is perhaps TRBD2 (6 bases). Germline-derived CDR1 and CDR2 are MDHEN and SYDVKM. V lost 6 bases to trimming and J lost 0 bases, with 17 bases between them. The CDR3 is 16 residues long. The CDR3 DNA follows: TGTGCCAGCAGGGCCATAACGGGGGTCTACCAAGAGACCCAGTACTTC. Translation: CASRAITGVYQETQYF.

The chain links TRBV7-9 to TRBJ1-5, with D hard to call. Looked up from germline, CDR1 is SEHNR and CDR2 is FQNEAQ (reference sequence). This CDR3 contains 12 residues. With 5 bases removed from V and 6 bases from J, the gap between germline ends came to 8 bases. The CDR3 region is CASSQGTQPQHF. The CDR3 region has the DNA TGTGCCAGCAGCCAAGGTACTCAGCCCCAGCATTTT.

This clonotype was detected many times. The V and J genes are TRBV5-1 and TRBJ2-7, with 7 bases identical to TRBD1. Germline V lookup: CDR1 SGHRS, CDR2 YFSETQ. J lost 2 bases, V lost 0 bases, and 8 bases had no gene match. This CDR3 is 16 amino acids long. The CDR3 sequence: CASSLGRGSDTYEQYF. In DNA, the CDR3 is TGCGCCAGCAGCTTGGGCAGGGGGTCGGACACCTACGAGCAGTACTTC. Full variable domain (remainder filled in from reference TRBV5-1 and TRBJ2-7): KAGVTQTPRYLIKTRGQQVTLSCSPISGHRSVSWYQQTPGQGLQFLFEYFSETQRNKGNFPGRFSGRQFSNSRSEMNVSTLELGDSALYLCASSLGRGSDTYEQYFGPGTRLTVT.

This clonotype has at least ten counts. The rearrangement joins TRBV4-2 to TRBJ2-7; D gene unclear. The V gene lost 0 bases and the J gene lost 3 bases, with 12 bases spanning the gap. Germline V gives CDR1 LGHNA, CDR2 YNFKEQ. The CDR3 runs to 15 residues. CDR3 sequence: CASSQESVGFYEQYF. The CDR3 DNA reads as TGTGCCAGCAGCCAAGAAAGCGTGGGGTTCTACGAGCAGTACTTC.

There are a few counts of this clonotype. The V and J genes are TRBV30 and TRBJ1-5; D is unclear. CDR1 and CDR2 (germline): GTSNPN, SVGIG (reference sequence). V was clipped by 8 bases and J by 3 bases, with 11 bases between them. The CDR3 is 12 amino acids. The CDR3 DNA reads as TGTGCCATGGAAAGGGACAATCAGCCCCAGCATTTT. It yields the protein CAMERDNQPQHF.

This clonotype has ten or more counts. This chain links TRBV28 with TRBJ2-7, with TRBD1 identical over 8 bases. The CDR3 runs to 17 residues. Unmatched junction bases numbered 17, after V lost 3 bases and J lost 7 bases. Germline V lookup: CDR1 MDHEN, CDR2 SYDVKM. The CDR3 protein is CASSFPSSGQVFKEQYF. The DNA of the CDR3 is TGTGCCAGCAGTTTCCCTTCCTCGGGACAGGTCTTTAAGGAGCAGTACTTC.

This clonotype was picked up many times. The chain joins TRBV12-3 or TRBV12-4 to TRBJ2-7; 9 bases are a match to TRBD1. This CDR3 region has 15 residues. J gave up 1 base and V 4 bases, and 5 bases lay outside the gene matches. CDR3 nucleotides: TGTGCCAGCAGTTCTAAAGACAGGGGGTCCTACGAGCAGTACTTC. The encoded protein is CASSSKDRGSYEQYF.

There are a few counts of this clonotype. This sequence joins TRBV25-1 and TRBJ2-5, with 7 bases matching TRBD1. Germline loops: CDR1 MGHDK, CDR2 SYGVNS. The junction had 12 bases not matched to a gene; V was cut back by 0 bases and J by 5 bases. CDR3 length equals 17 residues. The CDR3, as DNA: TGTGCCAGCAGTGAATATCCCGGGACAGCCATGGGGGAGACCCAGTACTTC. This codes for CASSEYPGTAMGETQYF.

There are many counts of this clonotype. The chain carries TRBV18 and TRBJ2-7; D could derive from TRBD1 or TRBD2 (5 bases each). V gave up 3 bases and J gave up 4 bases, with 7 bases separating them. The CDR3 has 12 residues. Germline V lookup: CDR1 KGHSH, CDR2 LQKENI. In nucleotides, the CDR3 is TGTGCCAGCTCACCCGAGGGGTACGAGCAGTACTTC. This translates into CASSPEGYEQYF.

This sequence joins TRBV12-3 or TRBV12-4 and TRBJ1-5; TRBD1 is a possible D gene (6 bases). V was trimmed by 5 bases and J by 7 bases, leaving 12 bases between them. The CDR3 has 13 amino acids. CDR3 region: CASSTGPRQPQHF. DNA for the CDR3: TGTGCCAGCAGTACAGGGCCCAGGCAGCCCCAGCATTTT.